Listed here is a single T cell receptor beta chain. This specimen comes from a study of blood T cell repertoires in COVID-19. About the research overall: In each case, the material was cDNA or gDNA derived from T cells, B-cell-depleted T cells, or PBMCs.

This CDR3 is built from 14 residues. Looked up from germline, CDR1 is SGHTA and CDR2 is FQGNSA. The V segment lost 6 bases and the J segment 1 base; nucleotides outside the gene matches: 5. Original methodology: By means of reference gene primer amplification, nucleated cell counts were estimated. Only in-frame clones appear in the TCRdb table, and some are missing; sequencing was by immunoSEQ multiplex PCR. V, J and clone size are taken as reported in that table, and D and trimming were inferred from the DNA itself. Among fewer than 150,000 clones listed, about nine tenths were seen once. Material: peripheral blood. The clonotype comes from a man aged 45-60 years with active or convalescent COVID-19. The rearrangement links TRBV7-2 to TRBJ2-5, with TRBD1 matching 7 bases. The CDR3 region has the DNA TGTGCCAGCAGATCCGAGGGGGCCCAAGAGACCCAGTACTTC. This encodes CASRSEGAQETQYF.